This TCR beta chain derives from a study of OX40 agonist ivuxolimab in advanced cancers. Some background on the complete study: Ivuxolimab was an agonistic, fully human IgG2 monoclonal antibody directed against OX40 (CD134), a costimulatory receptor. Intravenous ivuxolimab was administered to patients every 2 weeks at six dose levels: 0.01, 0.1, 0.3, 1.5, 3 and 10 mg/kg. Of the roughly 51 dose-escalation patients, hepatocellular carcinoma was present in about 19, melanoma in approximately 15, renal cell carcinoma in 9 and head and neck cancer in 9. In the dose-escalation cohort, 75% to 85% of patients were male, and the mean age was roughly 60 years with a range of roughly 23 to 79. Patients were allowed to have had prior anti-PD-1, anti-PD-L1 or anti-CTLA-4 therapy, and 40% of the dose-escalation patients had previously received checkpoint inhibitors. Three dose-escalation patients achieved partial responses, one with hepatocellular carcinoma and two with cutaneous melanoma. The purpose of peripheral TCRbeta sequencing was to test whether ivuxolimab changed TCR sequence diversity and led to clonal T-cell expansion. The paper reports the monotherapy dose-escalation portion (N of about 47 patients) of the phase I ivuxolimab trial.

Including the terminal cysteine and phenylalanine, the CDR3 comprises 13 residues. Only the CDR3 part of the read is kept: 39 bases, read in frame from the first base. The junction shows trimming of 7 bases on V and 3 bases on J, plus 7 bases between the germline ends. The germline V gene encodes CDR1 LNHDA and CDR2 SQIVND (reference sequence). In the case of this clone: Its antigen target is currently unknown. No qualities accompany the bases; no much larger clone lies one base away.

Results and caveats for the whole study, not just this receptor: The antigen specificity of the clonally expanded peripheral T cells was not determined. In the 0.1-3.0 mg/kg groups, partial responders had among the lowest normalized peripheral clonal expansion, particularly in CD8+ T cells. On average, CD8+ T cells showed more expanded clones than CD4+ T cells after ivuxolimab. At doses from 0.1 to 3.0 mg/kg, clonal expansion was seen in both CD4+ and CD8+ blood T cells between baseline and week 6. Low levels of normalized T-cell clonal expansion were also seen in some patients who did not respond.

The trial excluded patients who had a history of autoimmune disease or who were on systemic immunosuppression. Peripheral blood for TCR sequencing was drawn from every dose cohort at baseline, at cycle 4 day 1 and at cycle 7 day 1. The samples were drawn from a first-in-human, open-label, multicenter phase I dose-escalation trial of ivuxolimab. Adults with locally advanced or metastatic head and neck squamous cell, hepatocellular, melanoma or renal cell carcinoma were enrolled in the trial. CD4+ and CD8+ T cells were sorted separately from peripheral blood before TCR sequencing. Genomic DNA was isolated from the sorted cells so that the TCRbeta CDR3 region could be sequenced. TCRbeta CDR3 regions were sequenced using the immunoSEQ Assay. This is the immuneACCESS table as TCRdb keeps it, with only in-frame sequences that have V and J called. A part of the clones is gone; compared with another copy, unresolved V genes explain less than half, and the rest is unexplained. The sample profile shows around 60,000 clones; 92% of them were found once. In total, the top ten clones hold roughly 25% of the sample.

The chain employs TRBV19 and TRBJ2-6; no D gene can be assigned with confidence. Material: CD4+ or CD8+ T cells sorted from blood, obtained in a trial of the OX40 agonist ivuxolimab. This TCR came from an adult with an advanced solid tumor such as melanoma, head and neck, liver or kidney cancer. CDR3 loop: CASNPGGANVLTF. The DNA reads TGTGCCAGTAATCCGGGTGGGGCCAACGTCCTGACTTTC.